This T cell receptor (beta chain) was captured by sequencing in a study of cytomegalovirus exposure and HLA in healthy donors. The PCR had 60 Vbeta and 13 Jbeta primers. The protocol was immunoSEQ multiplex PCR, while the TCRdb copy is restricted to in-frame clones and leaves out a portion. Here the sample spans about 120,000 clones, roughly 80% being singletons. Trimming removed 7 bases at V and 0 bases at J, with 14 bases between. Germline V CDR1 and CDR2: SGHKS, YYEKEE (reference sequence). The CDR3 extends over 15 amino acids. The rearrangement links TRBV5-5 to TRBJ2-1; TRBD1 might be the D (6 bases). The clonotype was recovered from a female donor in good health and CMV-seropositive. The sample was PBMCs. CDR3 sequence (DNA): TGTGCCAGCGGCCAACAGGGTCTCTCCTACAATGAGCAGTTCTTC. Encoded protein: CASGQQGLSYNEQFF.